This is a list of T cell receptor beta chains from one sample in a study of shared clonotypes between healthy human individuals. Assay: immunoSEQ multiplex PCR; the TCRdb copy retains only in-frame clones and omits some. This sample has around 560,000 clones; roughly 96% occur once, and the top ten carry approximately 0.11%. The material sequenced was naive CD8+ T cells sorted from blood. Receptors originate from a woman aged 25-40 years in good health. Each CDR3 is given with its conserved first and last residue. The order of the fields is clone size, D gene, V gene, J gene, CDR3 DNA, CDR3 protein. The D gene is left open where the match is weak. Clone size is given for some rows only: seen once, a few or many times, or a class if the clone is expanded.

clone_size: .
d_call: .
v_call: TRBV7-9
j_call: TRBJ1-1
cdr3_nt: TGTGCCAGCAGCTTAGCTACAGGACTGAACACTGAAGCTTTCTTT
cdr3_aa: CASSLATGLNTEAFF

clone_size: .
d_call: .
v_call: TRBV28
j_call: TRBJ1-2
cdr3_nt: TGTGCCAGCAGCCCCTCCCAAGGGGGTGGCTACACCTTC
cdr3_aa: CASSPSQGGGYTF

clone_size: .
d_call: .
v_call: TRBV30
j_call: TRBJ1-5
cdr3_nt: TGTGCCTGGAGTGTAGTAGGGAAGGATCAGCCCCAGCATTTT
cdr3_aa: CAWSVVGKDQPQHF

clone_size: .
d_call: TRBD1
v_call: TRBV25-1
j_call: TRBJ1-2
cdr3_nt: TGTGCCAGCAGTGATTATACAGGGGCCCTGGCTTATGGCTACACCTTC
cdr3_aa: CASSDYTGALAYGYTF

clone_size: once
d_call: .
v_call: TRBV5-5
j_call: TRBJ1-2
cdr3_nt: TGTGCCAGCAGCTCTTCCGACTCCCTTTTTATGGACACCTTC
cdr3_aa: CASSSSDSLFMDTF

clone_size: .
d_call: .
v_call: TRBV5-8
j_call: TRBJ2-3
cdr3_nt: TGTGCCAGCAGCTTAGGGGAGGACACAGATACGCAGTATTTT
cdr3_aa: CASSLGEDTDTQYF

clone_size: .
d_call: .
v_call: TRBV10-1
j_call: TRBJ1-1
cdr3_nt: TGCGCCAGCAGTGACGCTCAGGACAGCAGAGCGGAAGCTTTCTTT
cdr3_aa: CASSDAQDSRAEAFF

clone_size: .
d_call: TRBD1
v_call: TRBV7-6
j_call: TRBJ1-1
cdr3_nt: TGTGCCAGCAGCTCGGGACAGGGGAACACTGAAGCTTTCTTT
cdr3_aa: CASSSGQGNTEAFF

clone_size: .
d_call: TRBD2
v_call: TRBV11-2
j_call: TRBJ2-3
cdr3_nt: TGTGCCAGCAGCTTAGACGGGGCGGCGGGAGTGATAGATACGCAGTATTTT
cdr3_aa: CASSLDGAAGVIDTQYF

clone_size: .
d_call: .
v_call: TRBV28
j_call: TRBJ2-6
cdr3_nt: TGTGCCAGCAGTCCCACTTCCAGCTCTGGGGCCAACGTCCTGACTTTC
cdr3_aa: CASSPTSSSGANVLTF

clone_size: .
d_call: .
v_call: TRBV19
j_call: TRBJ2-7
cdr3_nt: TGTGCCAGTAGTATAGACTACTACGAGCAGTACTTC
cdr3_aa: CASSIDYYEQYF

clone_size: .
d_call: .
v_call: TRBV19
j_call: TRBJ2-7
cdr3_nt: TGTGCCAGTAGTGGGGTTTACGAGCAGTACTTC
cdr3_aa: CASSGVYEQYF

clone_size: .
d_call: TRBD1
v_call: TRBV27
j_call: TRBJ2-1
cdr3_nt: TGTGCCAGCAGTTTTCCGGGACAGGGGGGGACGAGATACAATGAGCAGTTCTTC
cdr3_aa: CASSFPGQGGTRYNEQFF

clone_size: .
d_call: .
v_call: TRBV28
j_call: TRBJ2-1
cdr3_nt: TGTGCCAGCAGTTTCCCCGCCGAACGGGAGCTTTACAATGAGCAGTTCTTC
cdr3_aa: CASSFPAERELYNEQFF

clone_size: .
d_call: .
v_call: TRBV19
j_call: TRBJ1-4
cdr3_nt: TGTGCCAGTAGTTTCGGCCTCGTGGGGGAAAAACTGTTTTTT
cdr3_aa: CASSFGLVGEKLFF

clone_size: .
d_call: .
v_call: TRBV7-7
j_call: TRBJ2-7
cdr3_nt: TGTGCCAGCAGCTTAAATTTACGGGACTACGAGCAGTACTTC
cdr3_aa: CASSLNLRDYEQYF

clone_size: .
d_call: .
v_call: TRBV28
j_call: TRBJ2-7
cdr3_nt: TGTGCCAGCAGCCCGGGACTCCCCGTGGGGCAGTACTTC
cdr3_aa: CASSPGLPVGQYF

clone_size: .
d_call: .
v_call: TRBV19
j_call: TRBJ1-2
cdr3_nt: TGTGCCAGTAGGCAGGCCCTTGGACGCAACGGCAACTATGGCTACACCTTC
cdr3_aa: CASRQALGRNGNYGYTF

clone_size: .
d_call: TRBD1
v_call: TRBV2
j_call: TRBJ1-1
cdr3_nt: TGTGCCAGCAGTGAAAGCGTGACAGGGGTCCCAGAAGCTTTCTTT
cdr3_aa: CASSESVTGVPEAFF

clone_size: .
d_call: TRBD2
v_call: TRBV27
j_call: TRBJ2-2
cdr3_nt: TGTGCCAGCAGACCCGCGGGAGTACCCGGGGAGCTGTTTTTT
cdr3_aa: CASRPAGVPGELFF

clone_size: .
d_call: .
v_call: TRBV27
j_call: TRBJ2-3
cdr3_nt: TGTGCCAGCAGCCTAGGTTCAGATACGCAGTATTTT
cdr3_aa: CASSLGSDTQYF

clone_size: .
d_call: TRBD1
v_call: TRBV28
j_call: TRBJ2-1
cdr3_nt: TGTGCCAGCAGTTATACCGGGACAGGCGGCGAGCAGTTCTTC
cdr3_aa: CASSYTGTGGEQFF

clone_size: .
d_call: TRBD2
v_call: TRBV15
j_call: TRBJ2-3
cdr3_nt: TGTGCCACCAGCTTATCCCAGCGGGAGGGAGATACGCAGTATTTT
cdr3_aa: CATSLSQREGDTQYF

clone_size: .
d_call: .
v_call: TRBV13
j_call: TRBJ1-1
cdr3_nt: TGTGCCAGCACCTCAGACAGAAAAGCTTTCTTT
cdr3_aa: CASTSDRKAFF

clone_size: .
d_call: .
v_call: TRBV27
j_call: TRBJ1-1
cdr3_nt: TGTGCCAGCAGTATCTCAGGGGCGGAAGCTTTCTTT
cdr3_aa: CASSISGAEAFF

clone_size: once
d_call: TRBD1
v_call: TRBV7-9
j_call: TRBJ1-2
cdr3_nt: TGTGCCAGCAGACCTGGACAGGGCTATGGCTACACCTTC
cdr3_aa: CASRPGQGYGYTF

clone_size: .
d_call: .
v_call: TRBV27
j_call: TRBJ2-7
cdr3_nt: TGTGCCAGCAGTTTAGGCAAGGGTTCCATCGAGCAGTACTTC
cdr3_aa: CASSLGKGSIEQYF

clone_size: .
d_call: .
v_call: TRBV28
j_call: TRBJ1-1
cdr3_nt: TGTGCCAGCAGTAAGGACTGGGCGAACACTGAAGCTTTCTTT
cdr3_aa: CASSKDWANTEAFF

clone_size: .
d_call: .
v_call: TRBV7-2
j_call: TRBJ1-2
cdr3_nt: TGTGCCAGCAGCTTAAATTCAGATAACTATGGCTACACCTTC
cdr3_aa: CASSLNSDNYGYTF

clone_size: .
d_call: TRBD2
v_call: TRBV19
j_call: TRBJ2-1
cdr3_nt: TGTGCCAGTAGTATAGGGACTAGCGGGTCCTACAATGAGCAGTTCTTC
cdr3_aa: CASSIGTSGSYNEQFF

clone_size: .
d_call: TRBD1
v_call: TRBV4-1
j_call: TRBJ2-3
cdr3_nt: TGCGCCAGCAGCCAAGAGGTAGGGGGCGAAGGAGATACGCAGTATTTT
cdr3_aa: CASSQEVGGEGDTQYF

clone_size: .
d_call: .
v_call: TRBV7-9
j_call: TRBJ1-5
cdr3_nt: TGTGCCAGCAGCCTCCCGGGGGATCAGCCCCAGCATTTT
cdr3_aa: CASSLPGDQPQHF

clone_size: .
d_call: .
v_call: TRBV6-5
j_call: TRBJ2-3
cdr3_nt: TGTGCCAGCAGTTACTCGCCAACCACAGATACGCAGTATTTT
cdr3_aa: CASSYSPTTDTQYF

clone_size: .
d_call: TRBD1
v_call: TRBV7-9
j_call: TRBJ2-7
cdr3_nt: TGTGCCAGCAGCTTACGCAGGGGGCAGCTCTACGAGCAGTACTTC
cdr3_aa: CASSLRRGQLYEQYF

clone_size: .
d_call: .
v_call: TRBV5-1
j_call: TRBJ2-3
cdr3_nt: TGCGCCAGCAGCTTGGGTCTAGCTCCCCGGGATACGCAGTATTTT
cdr3_aa: CASSLGLAPRDTQYF

clone_size: .
d_call: .
v_call: TRBV2
j_call: TRBJ2-7
cdr3_nt: TGTGCCAGCCACAGGGCGGGTTACGAGCAGTACTTC
cdr3_aa: CASHRAGYEQYF

clone_size: .
d_call: .
v_call: TRBV7-8
j_call: TRBJ1-1
cdr3_nt: TGTGCCAGCAGCTTCCCCAAACGGGGGGACGTGAACACTGAAGCTTTCTTT
cdr3_aa: CASSFPKRGDVNTEAFF

clone_size: .
d_call: .
v_call: TRBV6-6
j_call: TRBJ1-1
cdr3_nt: TGTGCCAGCACCCAAGAAGCTCGGACTGAAGCTTTCTTT
cdr3_aa: CASTQEARTEAFF

clone_size: .
d_call: .
v_call: TRBV5-1
j_call: TRBJ2-5
cdr3_nt: TGCGCCAGCAGCTTGTCGTTTTACGGAGAGACCCAGTACTTC
cdr3_aa: CASSLSFYGETQYF

clone_size: once
d_call: TRBD2
v_call: TRBV11-2
j_call: TRBJ2-7
cdr3_nt: TGTGCCAGCAGCTCCTTAGCGGGAGGCTCCTACGAGCAGTACTTC
cdr3_aa: CASSSLAGGSYEQYF

clone_size: .
d_call: .
v_call: TRBV6-1
j_call: TRBJ1-1
cdr3_nt: TGTGCCAGCACCTCCAGGGATCGCACTGAAGCTTTCTTT
cdr3_aa: CASTSRDRTEAFF

clone_size: .
d_call: .
v_call: TRBV6-1
j_call: TRBJ2-1
cdr3_nt: TGTGCCAGCAGCGTCCGGGCCCTGTCCTTGGTTGAGCAGTTCTTC
cdr3_aa: CASSVRALSLVEQFF

clone_size: .
d_call: TRBD2
v_call: TRBV6-6
j_call: TRBJ2-5
cdr3_nt: TGTGCCAGCAGTTACATGCTAGCGGGTTATTCTGAGACCCAGTACTTC
cdr3_aa: CASSYMLAGYSETQYF

clone_size: .
d_call: .
v_call: TRBV27
j_call: TRBJ2-1
cdr3_nt: TGTGCCAGCAGTTTTTATCTGTCTCCGGAAGGGGAGCAGTTCTTC
cdr3_aa: CASSFYLSPEGEQFF

clone_size: .
d_call: .
v_call: TRBV10-2
j_call: TRBJ2-7
cdr3_nt: TGCGCCAGCAGTTTACAGGGCGTCTACGAGCAGTACTTC
cdr3_aa: CASSLQGVYEQYF

clone_size: .
d_call: .
v_call: TRBV10-2
j_call: TRBJ2-2
cdr3_nt: TGCGCCAGTTCTAGCGCGAACACCGGGGAGCTGTTTTTT
cdr3_aa: CASSSANTGELFF

clone_size: .
d_call: .
v_call: TRBV14
j_call: TRBJ2-1
cdr3_nt: TGTGCCAGCCGTGGACCCAATCACAATGAGCAGTTCTTC
cdr3_aa: CASRGPNHNEQFF

clone_size: .
d_call: TRBD1
v_call: TRBV9
j_call: TRBJ2-7
cdr3_nt: TGTGCCAGCAGCGAGGGGACAGGCGAGCAGTACTTC
cdr3_aa: CASSEGTGEQYF

clone_size: .
d_call: TRBD2
v_call: TRBV4-1
j_call: TRBJ2-7
cdr3_nt: TGCGCCAGCAGCCTGGGACTAGCCGTAACCTACGAGCAGTACTTC
cdr3_aa: CASSLGLAVTYEQYF

clone_size: .
d_call: .
v_call: TRBV28
j_call: TRBJ1-4
cdr3_nt: TGTGCCAGCAGTTTTAATAGGGGGGCGCTTGATGAAAAACTGTTTTTT
cdr3_aa: CASSFNRGALDEKLFF

clone_size: once
d_call: .
v_call: TRBV5-6
j_call: TRBJ2-7
cdr3_nt: TGTGCCAGCAGCCGGCGGGCGGGACGGTTCGAGCAGTACTTC
cdr3_aa: CASSRRAGRFEQYF

clone_size: once
d_call: TRBD2
v_call: TRBV5-1
j_call: TRBJ2-7
cdr3_nt: TGCGCCAGCAGCGCGCCGGCAGCCGGGACTAGCGGGGTTAATACCTACGAGCAGTACTTC
cdr3_aa: CASSAPAAGTSGVNTYEQYF

clone_size: .
d_call: TRBD2
v_call: TRBV7-6
j_call: TRBJ2-7
cdr3_nt: TGTGCCAGCAGCTTAGAGAGCGGGAGTTACGAGCAGTACTTC
cdr3_aa: CASSLESGSYEQYF

clone_size: .
d_call: .
v_call: TRBV9
j_call: TRBJ2-4
cdr3_nt: TGTGCCAGCAGCCCCATGCATAGCGATAAAAACATTCAGTACTTC
cdr3_aa: CASSPMHSDKNIQYF